This T cell receptor beta chain is drawn from a study of spatial heterogeneity in lung cancer. For the study at large: Across tumor regions, counts of TCR transcripts showed a strong correlation with a T cell module score derived from matched bulk RNA-seq. Study results and caveats: Counts for ubiquitous and regional expanded TCRs went along with ubiquitous and regional nonsynonymous mutations, respectively. Tumor mutation count correlated with how many alpha and beta TCRs expanded intratumorally.

TCRdb reprocessed the 5' RACE reads via MiXCR and lists one record per CDR3 protein. Altogether some 3,500 distinct CDR3 sequences are present, 7.5% to 8.5% being singletons, with the ten largest covering approximately 14%. Per the germline V gene, CDR1 is SGHTA and CDR2 is FQGNSA. The CDR3 runs to 14 residues. Trimming took 1 base from V and 9 from J, leaving 13 bases between them. Time point described: sample taken at primary tumor resection. Tumor, nontumor lung or frozen PBMC supplied whole RNA that was sequenced unsorted. Relative to its sample, this clonotype is medium-sized. Its antigen is not identified.

This sequence originates from a male donor with early-stage non-small cell lung cancer. The rearrangement uses TRBV7-2 and TRBJ2-1; TRBD1 might be the D (6 bases). Sequencing was performed on lung tumor tissue, taken at surgery. The CDR3 nucleotides read TGTGCCAGCAGCTTAGGAGGGGGTTTCGGTGAGCAGTTCTTC. Translated: CASSLGGGFGEQFF.